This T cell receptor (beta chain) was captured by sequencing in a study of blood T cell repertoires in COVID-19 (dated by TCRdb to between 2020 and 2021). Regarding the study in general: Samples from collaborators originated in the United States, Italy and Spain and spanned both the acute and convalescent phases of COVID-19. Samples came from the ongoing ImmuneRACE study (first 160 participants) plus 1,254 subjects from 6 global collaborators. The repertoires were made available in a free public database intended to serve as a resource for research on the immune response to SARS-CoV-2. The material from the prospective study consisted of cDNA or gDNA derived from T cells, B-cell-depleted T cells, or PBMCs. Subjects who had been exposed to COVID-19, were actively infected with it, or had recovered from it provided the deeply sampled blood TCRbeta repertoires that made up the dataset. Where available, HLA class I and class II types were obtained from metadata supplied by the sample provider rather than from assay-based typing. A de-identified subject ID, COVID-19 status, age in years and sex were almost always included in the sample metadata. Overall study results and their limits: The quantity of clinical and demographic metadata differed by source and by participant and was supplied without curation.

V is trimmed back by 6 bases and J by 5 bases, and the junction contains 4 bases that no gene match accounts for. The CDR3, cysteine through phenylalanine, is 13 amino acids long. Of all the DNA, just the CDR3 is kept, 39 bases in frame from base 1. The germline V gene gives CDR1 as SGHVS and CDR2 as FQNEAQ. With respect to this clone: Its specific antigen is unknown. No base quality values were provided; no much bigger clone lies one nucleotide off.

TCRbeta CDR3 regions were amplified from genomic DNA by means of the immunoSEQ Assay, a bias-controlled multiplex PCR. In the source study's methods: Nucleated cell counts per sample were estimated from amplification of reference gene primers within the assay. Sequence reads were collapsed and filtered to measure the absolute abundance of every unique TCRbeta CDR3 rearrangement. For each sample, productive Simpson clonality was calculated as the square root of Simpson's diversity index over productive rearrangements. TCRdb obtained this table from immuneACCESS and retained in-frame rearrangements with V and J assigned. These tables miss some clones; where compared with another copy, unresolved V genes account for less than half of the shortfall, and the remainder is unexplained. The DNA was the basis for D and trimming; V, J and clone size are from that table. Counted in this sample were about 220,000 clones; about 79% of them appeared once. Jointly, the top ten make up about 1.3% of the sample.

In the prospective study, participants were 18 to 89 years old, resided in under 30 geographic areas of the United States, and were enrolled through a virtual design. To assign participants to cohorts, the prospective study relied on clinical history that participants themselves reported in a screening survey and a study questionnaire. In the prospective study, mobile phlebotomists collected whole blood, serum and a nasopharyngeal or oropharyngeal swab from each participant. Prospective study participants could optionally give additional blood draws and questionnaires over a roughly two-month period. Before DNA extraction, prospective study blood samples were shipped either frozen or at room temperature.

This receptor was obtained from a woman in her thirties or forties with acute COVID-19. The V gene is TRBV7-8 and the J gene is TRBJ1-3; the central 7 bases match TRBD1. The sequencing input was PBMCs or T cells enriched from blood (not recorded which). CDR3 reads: CASREGQRNTIYF. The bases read TGTGCCAGCAGAGAGGGACAGCGAAACACCATATATTTT.